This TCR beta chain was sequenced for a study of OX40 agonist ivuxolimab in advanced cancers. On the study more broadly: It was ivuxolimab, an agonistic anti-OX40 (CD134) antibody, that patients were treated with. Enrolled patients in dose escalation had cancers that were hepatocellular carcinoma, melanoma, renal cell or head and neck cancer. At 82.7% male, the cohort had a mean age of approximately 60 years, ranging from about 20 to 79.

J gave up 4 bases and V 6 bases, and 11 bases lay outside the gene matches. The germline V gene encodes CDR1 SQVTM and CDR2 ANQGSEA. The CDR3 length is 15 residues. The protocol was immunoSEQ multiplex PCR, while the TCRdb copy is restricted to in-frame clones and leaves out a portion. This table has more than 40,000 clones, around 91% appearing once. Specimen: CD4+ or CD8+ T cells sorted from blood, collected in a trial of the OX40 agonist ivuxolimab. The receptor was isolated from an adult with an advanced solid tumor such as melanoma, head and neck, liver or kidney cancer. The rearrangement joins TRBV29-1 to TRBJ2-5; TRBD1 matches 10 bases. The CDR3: CSVRGIRDRGETQYF. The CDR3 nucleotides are TGCAGCGTGAGAGGAATCCGGGACAGGGGAGAGACCCAGTACTTC.